This T cell receptor beta chain was retrieved from a study of T cell responses to AZD1222 COVID-19 vaccine. Trimming removed 6 bases at V and 2 bases at J, with 14 bases between. Germline lookup yields CDR1 MNHEY and CDR2 SVGAGI. CDR3 length: 14 amino acids. The assay was immunoSEQ multiplex PCR, and TCRdb's table has in-frame clones only and misses some. The table includes more than 150,000 clones, 88% detected once. The sequence derives from an adult who received the AZD1222 COVID-19 vaccine. The sequencing used peripheral blood, collected 28 days after the second AZD1222 dose. The rearrangement uses TRBV6-5 and TRBJ2-7, with D unresolved. In DNA form, the CDR3 reads TGTGCCAGCAGCCCCGTGGCCTCTGCCTACGAGCAGTACTTC. This encodes CASSPVASAYEQYF.